This record concerns one T cell receptor (beta chain) sequence. This sample was taken from a study of T cells expressing NK-cell markers. Scientists made TCR beta cDNA using 5'RACE template switching with UMIs. With the 5' RACE reads reprocessed, TCRdb shows one record per CDR3 protein and no DNA. This table lists over 250,000 distinct CDR3 sequences. Germline values: CDR1 SGHTA, CDR2 FQGNSA. CDR3 length: 15 residues. The chain combines TRBV7-2 with TRBJ1-1; TCRdb reports TRBD1, a call that lacks DNA to check it against. This TCR was sampled from a woman aged 18 to 75 in good health. Sequenced sample: blood T cells: a sorted CD56 or NKG2C T cell subset, CD4+ or CD8+ T cells, or bulk PBMC T cells (not recorded which). CDR3: CASSLGYRGGTEAFF. Looking up the rest from reference TRBV7-2 and TRBJ1-1 gives the full variable domain: GAGVSQSPSNKVTEKGKDVELRCDPISGHTALYWYRQSLGQGLEFLIYFQGNSAPDKSGLPSDRFSAERTGGSVSTLTIQRTQQEDSAVYLCASSLGYRGGTEAFFGQGTRLTVV.